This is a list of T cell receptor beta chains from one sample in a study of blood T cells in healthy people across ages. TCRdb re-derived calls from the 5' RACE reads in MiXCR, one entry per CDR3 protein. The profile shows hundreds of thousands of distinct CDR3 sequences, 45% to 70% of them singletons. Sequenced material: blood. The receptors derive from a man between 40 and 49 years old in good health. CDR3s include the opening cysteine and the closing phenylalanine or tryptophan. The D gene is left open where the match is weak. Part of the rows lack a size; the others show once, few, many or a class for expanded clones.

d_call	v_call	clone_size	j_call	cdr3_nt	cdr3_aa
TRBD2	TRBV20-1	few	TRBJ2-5	TGCAGTGCTAGAGATCAAGTAGCGGGAGGGCCCCTAGAGACCCAGTACTTC	CSARDQVAGGPLETQYF
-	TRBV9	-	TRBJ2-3	TGTGCCAGCAGCGTTCCGCGAGGAGGGGGGCAGGGAGATACGCAGTATTTT	CASSVPRGGGQGDTQYF
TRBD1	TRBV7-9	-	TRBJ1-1	TGTGCCAGCAGCTCCGGACAGGTTGCCGCTGAAGCTTTCTTT	CASSSGQVAAEAFF
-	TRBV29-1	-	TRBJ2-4	TGCAGCGTTGTGGCCGTATGGGCGGACATTCAGTACTTC	CSVVAVWADIQYF
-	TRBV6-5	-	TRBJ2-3	TGTGCCAGCAGTTACGGAAGGGGGGCAGATACGCAGTATTTT	CASSYGRGADTQYF
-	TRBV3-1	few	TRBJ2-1	TGTGCCAGCAGCCAAGAGGCCCTGTCCAATGAGCAGTTCTTC	CASSQEALSNEQFF
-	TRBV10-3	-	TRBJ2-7	TGTGCCATCAGTGAGAACCTGGGGTCCTACGAGCAGTACTTC	CAISENLGSYEQYF
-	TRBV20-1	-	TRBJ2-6	TGCAGTGCTGCACCACAGCCATCTGGGGCCAACGTCCTGACTTTC	CSAAPQPSGANVLTF
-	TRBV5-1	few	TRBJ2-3	TGCGCCAGCAGCGAGATGACAGAGGGGAATAAGTATTTT	CASSEMTEGNKYF
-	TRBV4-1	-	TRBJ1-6	TGCGCCAGCAGCCCCTTGGCCGCGGCAAATAATTCACCCCTCCACTTT	CASSPLAAANNSPLHF
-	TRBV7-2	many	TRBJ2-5	TGTGCCAGCAGCCCCGACAGGTACCAAGAGACCCAGTACTTC	CASSPDRYQETQYF
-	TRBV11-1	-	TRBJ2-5	TGTGCCAGCAGCTTAAGGGAGTGGCGAGAGACCCAGTACTTC	CASSLREWRETQYF
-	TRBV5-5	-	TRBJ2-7	TGTGCCAGCAGCGCCTCGGACAGACCATACAATGAGCAGTACTTC	CASSASDRPYNEQYF
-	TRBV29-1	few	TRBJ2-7	TGCAGCGTCTGGTCGCGGGAAAGGCGCGAGCAGTACTTC	CSVWSRERREQYF
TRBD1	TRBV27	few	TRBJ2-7	TGTGCCAGCAGCCTCCGGGACAGGTTATACGAGCAGTACTTC	CASSLRDRLYEQYF
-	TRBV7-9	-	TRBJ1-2	TGTGCCAGCAGCCCAGTGGGGGTGGGGAACTATGGCTACACCTTC	CASSPVGVGNYGYTF
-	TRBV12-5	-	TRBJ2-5	TGTGCTAGTGGTTTGGCCCCCGATGAGACCCAGTACTTC	CASGLAPDETQYF
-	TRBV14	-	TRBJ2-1	TGTGCCGGCAGCCAGGGCAGGGCGGGGTACTCCTACAATGAGCAGTTCTTC	CAGSQGRAGYSYNEQFF
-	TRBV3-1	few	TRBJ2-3	TGTGCCAGCAGCCAAGTTGGAGGGGATACGCAGTATTTT	CASSQVGGDTQYF
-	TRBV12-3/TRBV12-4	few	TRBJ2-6	TGTGCCAGCAGTTTCAAATTAACCAACGTCCTGACTTTC	CASSFKLTNVLTF
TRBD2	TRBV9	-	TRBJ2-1	TGTGCCAGCACGAGCGGGGGGGCCTCCTACAATGAGCAGTTCTTC	CASTSGGASYNEQFF
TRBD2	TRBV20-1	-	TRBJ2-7	TGCAGTGCTTCCGGACCAAGCGGGGGGATTACCTACGAGCAGTACTTC	CSASGPSGGITYEQYF
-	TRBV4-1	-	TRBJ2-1	TGCGCCAGCAGCCAAAACTTAGTGGGCTACAATGAGCAGTTCTTC	CASSQNLVGYNEQFF
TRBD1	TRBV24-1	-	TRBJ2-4	TGTGCCACCAGTGATAACAGATTGGACAGGGCAAAAAACATTCAGTACTTC	CATSDNRLDRAKNIQYF
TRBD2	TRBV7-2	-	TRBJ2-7	TGTGCCAGCAGCTACCCCAACTCCGGGACTAGCGCCTCCTACGAGCAGTACTTC	CASSYPNSGTSASYEQYF
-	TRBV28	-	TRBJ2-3	TGTGCCAGCAGTTTACTTCCAGTCACAGATACGCAGTATTTT	CASSLLPVTDTQYF
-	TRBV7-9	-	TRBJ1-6	TGTGCCAGCGCCTGGGCCCCATCAAATTCACCCCTCCACTTT	CASAWAPSNSPLHF
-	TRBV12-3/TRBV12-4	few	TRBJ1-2	TGTGCCAGCAGTTTACACCCAGGGATGACGCCTCCCAGGAACAAATATGGCTACACCTTC	CASSLHPGMTPPRNKYGYTF
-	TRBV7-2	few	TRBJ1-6	TGTGCCAGCAGCTCTCCGGGACGGACCAATTCACCCCTCCACTTT	CASSSPGRTNSPLHF
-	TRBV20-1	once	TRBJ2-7	TGCAGTGCCCGCCGGTGGTCTCTGACAGCCTACGAGCAGTACTTC	CSARRWSLTAYEQYF
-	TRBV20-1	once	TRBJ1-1	TGCAGTGCTATCAGGGTAAATGAAGCTTTCTTT	CSAIRVNEAFF
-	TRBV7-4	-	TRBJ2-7	TGTGCCAGCAGCTGCACCGGTTCGTACAATGAGCAGTACTTC	CASSCTGSYNEQYF
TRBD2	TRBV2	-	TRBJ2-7	TGTGCCAGCAAAGGGACTAGGTCTGGCGAGCAGTACTTC	CASKGTRSGEQYF
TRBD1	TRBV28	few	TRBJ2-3	TGTGCCAGCCTCCCGGGGGGACAGGGGGCAGATACGCAGTATTTT	CASLPGGQGADTQYF
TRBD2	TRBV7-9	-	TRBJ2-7	TGTGCCAGCAGCTTAGGGGCCGGGAGGGCCCTCTCCTACGAGCAGTACTTC	CASSLGAGRALSYEQYF
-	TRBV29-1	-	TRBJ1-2	TGCAGCGCCGCCGGGCCCGAAATGGGTGGCTACACCTTC	CSAAGPEMGGYTF
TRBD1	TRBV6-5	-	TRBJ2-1	TGTGCCAGCAGTTACGGGGGACAGGTCAATGAGCAGTTCTTC	CASSYGGQVNEQFF
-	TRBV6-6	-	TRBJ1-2	TGTGCCAGCAGAGACGGGGGGGCAAATTATGGCTACACCTTC	CASRDGGANYGYTF
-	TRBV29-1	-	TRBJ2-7	TGCAGCGTTGTGGCAGCTTGGTCGGCCGAGCAGTACTTC	CSVVAAWSAEQYF
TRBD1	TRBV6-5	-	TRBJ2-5	TGTGCCAGCAGTACGCCGACAGGGGAAAATGAGCAGTACTTC	CASSTPTGENEQYF
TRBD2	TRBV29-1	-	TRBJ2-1	TGCAGCGTTGCCCGGACTAGCGGGAGAGACAATGAGCAGTTCTTC	CSVARTSGRDNEQFF